A single T cell receptor beta chain is shown here with its context. These data belong to a study of cytomegalovirus exposure and HLA in healthy donors. 60 Vbeta and 13 Jbeta primers were used in PCR. The method was immunoSEQ multiplex PCR; TCRdb's version includes in-frame clones alone and lacks a portion of them. The table lists 180,000 or so clones, around 76% of them singletons. CDR1 is MGHRA and CDR2 is YSYEKL in the germline V gene. The CDR3 has 15 residues. With 4 bases clipped from V and 5 bases from J, the junction kept 9 bases outside the gene matches. Sample: PBMCs. The receptor was isolated from a man aged 35 to 55 in good health and CMV-seronegative. The chain joins TRBV4-1 to TRBJ2-7, with 9 bases matching TRBD2. CDR3 protein: CASSLKPSGNDEQYF. In DNA, the CDR3 is TGCGCCAGCAGCCTTAAGCCTAGCGGGAATGACGAGCAGTACTTC.